This T cell receptor beta chain was retrieved from a study of blood T cell repertoires in COVID-19. The CDR3 length is 13 residues. Trimming removed 0 bases from V and 5 bases from J, with 8 bases in between. Germline CDR1 SGHRS, CDR2 YFSETQ. Only in-frame clones appear in the TCRdb table, and some are missing; sequencing was by immunoSEQ multiplex PCR. The sample holds about 15,000 clones, roughly 89% seen once. The receptor was isolated from a human donor in a cohort sampled during active COVID-19. The gene calls are TRBV5-1 and TRBJ1-2; D ambiguous. Input material: peripheral blood. The CDR3 protein is CASSLGQDYGYTF. The DNA of the CDR3 is TGCGCCAGCAGCTTGGGCCAGGATTATGGCTACACCTTC. Based on the CDR3 plus reference TRBV5-1 and TRBJ1-2, the full variable domain is KAGVTQTPRYLIKTRGQQVTLSCSPISGHRSVSWYQQTPGQGLQFLFEYFSETQRNKGNFPGRFSGRQFSNSRSEMNVSTLELGDSALYLCASSLGQDYGYTFGSGTRLTVV.